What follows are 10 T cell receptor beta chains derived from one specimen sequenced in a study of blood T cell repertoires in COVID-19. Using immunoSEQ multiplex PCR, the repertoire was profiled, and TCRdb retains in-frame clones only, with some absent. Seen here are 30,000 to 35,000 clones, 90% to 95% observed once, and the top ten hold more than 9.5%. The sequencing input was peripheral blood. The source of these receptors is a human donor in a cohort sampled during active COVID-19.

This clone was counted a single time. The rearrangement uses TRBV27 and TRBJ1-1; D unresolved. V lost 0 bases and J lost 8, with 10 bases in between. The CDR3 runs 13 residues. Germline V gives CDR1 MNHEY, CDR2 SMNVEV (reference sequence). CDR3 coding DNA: TGTGCCAGCAGTTTATCGAAAACCCTAGAAGCTTTCTTT. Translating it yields CASSLSKTLEAFF.

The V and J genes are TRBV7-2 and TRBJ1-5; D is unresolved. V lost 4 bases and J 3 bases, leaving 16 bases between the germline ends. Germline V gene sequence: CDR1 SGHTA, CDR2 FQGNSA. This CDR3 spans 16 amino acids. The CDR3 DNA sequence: TGTGCCAGCAGCTCCCCGGGAGGAATCGACAATCAGCCCCAGCATTTT. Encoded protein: CASSSPGGIDNQPQHF.

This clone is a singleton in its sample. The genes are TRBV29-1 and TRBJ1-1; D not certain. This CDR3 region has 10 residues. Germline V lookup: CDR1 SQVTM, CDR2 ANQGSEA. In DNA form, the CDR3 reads TGCAGTATAGGCGGCACTGAAGCTTTCTTT. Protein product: CSIGGTEAFF.

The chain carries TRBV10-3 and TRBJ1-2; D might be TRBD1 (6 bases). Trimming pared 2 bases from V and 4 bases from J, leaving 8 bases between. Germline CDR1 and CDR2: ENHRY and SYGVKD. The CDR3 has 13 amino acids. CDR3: CAISEQGRYGYTF. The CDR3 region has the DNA TGTGCCATCAGTGAGCAGGGGCGCTATGGCTACACCTTC.

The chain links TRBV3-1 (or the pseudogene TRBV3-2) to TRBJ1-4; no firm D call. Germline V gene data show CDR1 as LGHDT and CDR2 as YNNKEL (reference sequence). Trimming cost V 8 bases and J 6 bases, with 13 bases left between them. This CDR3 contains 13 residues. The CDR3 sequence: CASQDSLDEKLFF. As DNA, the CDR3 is TGTGCCAGCCAAGACTCGCTAGATGAAAAACTGTTTTTT.

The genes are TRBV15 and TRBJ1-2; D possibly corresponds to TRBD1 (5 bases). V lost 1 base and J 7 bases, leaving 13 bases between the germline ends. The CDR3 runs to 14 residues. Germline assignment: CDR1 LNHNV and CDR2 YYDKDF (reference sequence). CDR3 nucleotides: TGTGCCACCAGCAGAGGGGGCGGGAATCCTGGCTACACCTTC. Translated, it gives CATSRGGGNPGYTF.

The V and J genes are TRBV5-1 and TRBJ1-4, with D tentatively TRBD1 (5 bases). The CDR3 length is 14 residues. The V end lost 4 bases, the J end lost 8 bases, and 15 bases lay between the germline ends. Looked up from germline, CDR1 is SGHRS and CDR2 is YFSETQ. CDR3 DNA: TGCGCCAGCAGCCCGAAGGGGTTACGCGAAAAACTGTTTTTT. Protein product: CASSPKGLREKLFF.

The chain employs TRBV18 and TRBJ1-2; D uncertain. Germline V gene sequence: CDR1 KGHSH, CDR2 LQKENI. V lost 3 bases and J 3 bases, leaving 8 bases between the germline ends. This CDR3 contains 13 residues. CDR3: CASSPDRDYGYTF. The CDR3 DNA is TGTGCCAGCTCACCGGATCGGGACTATGGCTACACCTTC.

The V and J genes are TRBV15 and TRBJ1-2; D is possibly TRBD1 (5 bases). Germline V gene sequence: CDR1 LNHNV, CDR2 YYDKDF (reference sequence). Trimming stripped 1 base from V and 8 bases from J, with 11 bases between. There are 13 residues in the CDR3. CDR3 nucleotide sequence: TGTGCCACCAGCAGAGCCAGGGTAGGGGGCTACACCTTC. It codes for CATSRARVGGYTF.

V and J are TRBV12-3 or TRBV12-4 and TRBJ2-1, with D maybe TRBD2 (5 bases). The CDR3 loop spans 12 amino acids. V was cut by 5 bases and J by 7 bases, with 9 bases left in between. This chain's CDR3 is CASSPSGNEQFF. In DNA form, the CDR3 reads TGTGCCAGCAGTCCCTCGGGGAATGAGCAGTTCTTC.